This entry concerns a single T cell receptor (beta chain). This sample was included in a study of blood T cell repertoires in COVID-19. Across the study: COVID-19 samples, acute and convalescent, were from the United States, Italy and Spain. PBMCs, B-cell-depleted T cells, or T cells provided the cDNA or gDNA that made up the material.

How the authors handled the data: The assay estimated nucleated cells by amplifying reference gene primers. Measured with immunoSEQ multiplex PCR; TCRdb has only the in-frame clones, and not every one. That table supplies the V and J calls and clone size; D and trimming were determined from the DNA. The sample lists about 410,000 clones, about nine tenths occurring once. Germline CDR1 reads SQVTM; CDR2 reads ANQGSEA. V lost 5 bases and J lost 3, with 7 bases in between. This CDR3 comprises 12 residues. Sequencing was done on a sample of peripheral blood. The J gene is TRBJ2-2, the V gene TRBV29-1, with D possibly TRBD1 on 6 matching bases. This TCR derives from a woman in her twenties or thirties with active or convalescent COVID-19. The DNA of the CDR3 is TGCAGCGTTACAGGGTACACCGGGGAGCTGTTTTTT. Encoded protein: CSVTGYTGELFF.